This is a list of T cell receptor beta chains from one sample in a study of blood T cells in healthy people across ages. TCRdb recomputed calls from the 5' RACE reads with MiXCR, one row per CDR3 protein. The sample includes roughly 1,700,000 distinct CDR3 sequences, 28% of them seen just once. Sequences were obtained from blood. These receptors all come from a woman younger than 45 in good health. The CDR3 runs from the conserved cysteine through the conserved F or W. A D gene is named only where the DNA matches it firmly. Clone size appears in some rows only: once, few, many, or a class for an expanded clone.

size,V,D,CDR3
-,TRBV7-2,TRBD2,CASRSGRALDTRYF
few,TRBV5-1,-,CASSLELPGANVLTF
few,TRBV6-6,-,CASSLGLPESYEQYF
few,TRBV12-3/TRBV12-4,-,CASSFRRGRRGGETQYF
-,TRBV6-2/TRBV6-3,TRBD2,CASIPTSGRGNDQFF
-,TRBV11-2,-,CASSPRIRYNEQFF
-,TRBV6-1,-,CASIQLGNTIYF
-,TRBV27,-,CASTSGFGGGEAFF
few,TRBV20-1,TRBD1,CSARQGSNTDTQYF
-,TRBV2,-,CASSERGNSYNEQFF
-,TRBV18,-,CASSPARDQPQHF
many,TRBV7-2,TRBD2,CASSLGRLAGEQFF
few,TRBV20-1,TRBD2,CSASTSGAGDTQYF
-,TRBV18,-,CANSPRTAYNEQFF
-,TRBV3-1,TRBD2,CASSPRTSGESDTQYF
once,TRBV9,-,CASSVEDNTEAFF
few,TRBV12-3/TRBV12-4,TRBD2,CASSFRTSARENIQYF
-,TRBV9,TRBD1,CASSPQDRAGTYGYTF
-,TRBV9,-,CASSVGVGNQPQHF
-,TRBV4-3,-,CASSPTLAGTFGTDTQYF
-,TRBV28,-,CASSLASWDEQFF
-,TRBV20-1,-,CSARERQNEKLFF
-,TRBV15,-,CATSGRRGARNQPQHF
many,TRBV7-2,-,CASSLELSSRTYEQYF
few,TRBV10-1,-,CASASAGEYKQYF
many,TRBV18,-,CASSPSQTYEQYF
few,TRBV5-5,-,CASSRMGGGETQYF
few,TRBV20-1,TRBD1,CSAGGQGANQPQHF
-,TRBV11-2,-,CASSLYNSYNEQFF
-,TRBV5-1,-,CASSLGTSLGSYEQYF
-,TRBV4-1,TRBD1,CASSQADRDPTYEQYF
many,TRBV4-1,-,CASSSGGTGEQYF
-,TRBV2,-,CASRSGSTSSETQYF
-,TRBV7-2,-,CAGSLKLETGANVLTF